This is a list of T cell receptor beta chains from one sample in a study of blood T cell repertoires in COVID-19. Libraries were prepared by immunoSEQ multiplex PCR; TCRdb keeps only in-frame clonotypes and omits some of them. This sample has roughly 380,000 clones, with about 92% found just once. The material sequenced was peripheral blood. The receptors derive from a woman in her sixties or seventies with COVID-19, enrolled during active disease. Both conserved end residues are part of each CDR3. Each record gives: J gene, clone size, D gene, V gene, CDR3 protein, CDR3 DNA. D genes are given only for firm matches. Clone size is shown for a subset of rows, as once, few, many or a class of expanded clone.

>TRBJ1-1|-|-|TRBV5-1
CASSLRGTAEAFF
TGCGCCAGCAGCTTGAGGGGGACGGCTGAAGCTTTCTTT
>TRBJ2-5|-|-|TRBV14
CASSQDPYRQETQYF
TGTGCCAGCAGCCAAGATCCGTACAGGCAAGAGACCCAGTACTTC
>TRBJ2-2|-|-|TRBV5-1
CASSPVSSVNTGELFF
TGCGCCAGCAGCCCCGTTTCGAGTGTCAACACCGGGGAGCTGTTTTTT
>TRBJ1-4|few|TRBD1|TRBV4-2
CASSQRTGGSEKLFF
TGTGCCAGCAGCCAGAGGACAGGGGGCAGTGAAAAACTGTTTTTT
>TRBJ2-1|-|-|TRBV2
CASKPRAGEQFF
TGTGCCAGCAAACCGAGGGCCGGTGAGCAGTTCTTC
>TRBJ1-2|-|TRBD1|TRBV12-5
CASGLLRQGSIPLYGYTF
TGTGCTAGTGGTTTGTTGCGACAGGGGAGTATTCCCCTCTATGGCTACACCTTC
>TRBJ2-5|-|TRBD1|TRBV5-1
CASSLQGFETQYF
TGCGCCAGCAGCTTACAGGGGTTCGAGACCCAGTACTTC
>TRBJ2-1|-|TRBD2|TRBV4-1
CASSQGGGGVYNEQFF
TGCGCCAGCAGCCAAGGGGGCGGGGGGGTCTACAATGAGCAGTTCTTC
>TRBJ1-2|-|-|TRBV28
CAGRGAGGYTF
TGTGCGGGGAGGGGCGCTGGGGGCTACACCTTC
>TRBJ2-1|-|-|TRBV2
CASRFRVYNEQFF
TGTGCCAGCAGGTTCAGGGTGTACAATGAGCAGTTCTTC
>TRBJ1-4|-|TRBD1|TRBV7-3
CASSRGQGEKLFF
TGTGCCAGCAGCCGCGGACAGGGTGAAAAACTGTTTTTT
>TRBJ2-1|once|TRBD2|TRBV7-3
CASSLTIAGGQSEQFF
TGTGCCAGCAGCTTAACGATAGCGGGGGGGCAGAGTGAGCAGTTCTTC
>TRBJ1-5|-|-|TRBV5-6
CASSLRQGTQPQHF
TGTGCCAGCAGTCTGAGGCAGGGGACCCAGCCCCAGCATTTT
>TRBJ2-2|-|TRBD2|TRBV11-3
CASSLGLAGGTGELFF
TGTGCCAGCAGCCTGGGGCTAGCGGGGGGGACCGGGGAGCTGTTTTTT
>TRBJ2-5|-|TRBD2|TRBV4-2
CASSQDGAGGPRETQYF
TGTGCCAGCAGCCAAGACGGGGCGGGGGGGCCTAGGGAGACCCAGTACTTC
>TRBJ1-5|-|TRBD1|TRBV9
CASSVAPDRGQPQHF
TGTGCCAGCAGCGTAGCTCCCGACAGGGGACAGCCCCAGCATTTT
>TRBJ1-3|-|TRBD1|TRBV29-1
CSAEDRDRAGNTIYF
TGCAGCGCTGAAGACCGGGACAGGGCTGGAAACACCATATATTTT
>TRBJ1-2|-|TRBD1|TRBV5-1
CASSWGQGRDGYTF
TGCGCCAGCAGTTGGGGACAGGGACGAGACGGCTACACCTTC
>TRBJ2-7|-|-|TRBV4-2
CASSQLGTSPVEQYF
TGTGCCAGCAGCCAACTGGGGACTTCTCCCGTCGAGCAGTACTTC
>TRBJ1-5|-|-|TRBV6-1
CASSDREYRQVGRGNQPQHF
TGTGCCAGCAGTGATAGGGAGTATCGACAGGTCGGGAGGGGCAATCAGCCCCAGCATTTT
>TRBJ2-3|-|-|TRBV5-8
CASSLHRGPGADTQYF
TGTGCCAGCAGCTTGCACAGGGGTCCGGGGGCAGATACGCAGTATTTT
>TRBJ1-2|-|TRBD1|TRBV5-6
CASSFNRGQGGYGYTF
TGTGCCAGCAGCTTCAACCGAGGACAGGGGGGTTATGGCTACACCTTC
>TRBJ1-2|once|TRBD1|TRBV19
CASSIVSGTGTYGYTF
TGTGCCAGTAGTATAGTATCTGGGACAGGGACCTATGGCTACACCTTC
>TRBJ1-1|-|-|TRBV6-5
CASSYSQGYGTEAFF
TGTGCCAGCAGTTACTCGCAGGGATATGGTACTGAAGCTTTCTTT
>TRBJ1-4|-|TRBD1|TRBV29-1
CSVEEAPGGFEKLFF
TGCAGCGTTGAAGAGGCGCCAGGGGGCTTTGAAAAACTGTTTTTT
>TRBJ1-5|-|-|TRBV4-1
CASSQDAGSGQPQHF
TGCGCCAGCAGCCAAGATGCGGGGAGCGGTCAGCCCCAGCATTTT
>TRBJ1-6|-|-|TRBV19
CASSISKQDSPLHF
TGTGCCAGTAGTATTTCAAAACAGGATTCACCCCTCCACTTT